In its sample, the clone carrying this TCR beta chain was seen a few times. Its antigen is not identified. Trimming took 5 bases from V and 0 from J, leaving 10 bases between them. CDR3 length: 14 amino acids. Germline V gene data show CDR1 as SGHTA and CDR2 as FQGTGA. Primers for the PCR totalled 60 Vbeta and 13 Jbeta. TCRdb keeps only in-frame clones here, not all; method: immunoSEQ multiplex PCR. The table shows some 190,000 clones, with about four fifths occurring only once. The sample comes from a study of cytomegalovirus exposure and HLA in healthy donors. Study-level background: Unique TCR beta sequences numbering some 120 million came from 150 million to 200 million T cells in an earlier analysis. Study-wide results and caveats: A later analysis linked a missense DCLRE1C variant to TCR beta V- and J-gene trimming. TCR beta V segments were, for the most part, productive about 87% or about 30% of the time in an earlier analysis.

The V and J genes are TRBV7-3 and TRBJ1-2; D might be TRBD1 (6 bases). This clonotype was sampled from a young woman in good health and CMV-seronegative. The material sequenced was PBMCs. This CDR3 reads CASSANRANYGYTF. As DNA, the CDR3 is TGTGCCAGCAGCGCCAACAGGGCTAACTATGGCTACACCTTC.